This paragraph reports one T cell receptor (beta chain). Which antigen it targets is not known. No much larger clone is present one base from it, and per-base qualities are unavailable. Based on the germline V gene (reference sequence), the CDR1 and CDR2 sequences are GTSNPN and SVGIG. The V end loses 1 base and the J end loses 8 bases, and a stretch of 5 bases separates them. The CDR3 measures 10 amino acids from cysteine to phenylalanine. Only CDR3 DNA is held: 30 bases, read in frame from base 1. Library creation used 5' RACE. The sample was run on an Illumina HiSeq 2500. A second PCR of roughly 6 to 12 cycles was run with a J-beta primer mix and a sample-barcoded 5' primer. A unique molecular identifier was introduced onto each TCR beta cDNA molecule by a template-switch 5' adaptor carrying 12 random nucleotides. Each sample yielded at least 3 million CDR3-containing paired-end reads. All of the RNA was converted into first-strand cDNA using the Mint cDNA synthesis kit, with a TRBC-specific oligonucleotide serving as the primer. Following uracil-DNA glycosylase treatment, all cDNA underwent a first 18-cycle PCR with the universal primers M1SS and BC2_uni_R. Per the source publication's procedure: For normalization, 1 million high-quality reads were randomly selected from each sample, with every read carrying a distinct molecular identifier. Instead of being binned into consensus sequences, reads that shared molecular identifiers were thrown out. MiTCR, run with a Q25 quality threshold and the strictest error-elimination algorithm, handled CDR3 identification, clonotype clustering and error correction. A nonparametric unseen species model with Euler transformation was used to estimate lower-bound total TCR beta diversity. TCRdb trimmed the raw reads at Q25, called clones with MiXCR and kept productive beta chains. All rows with the same CDR3 protein become a single entry with the most common DNA and genes. TCRdb's processing, not the authors', yielded these V and J calls. The sample data list 550,000 to 700,000 distinct CDR3 sequences, and approximately 25% of these were observed just once. The top ten hold around a sixth of the sample.

The sample belongs to a study of blood T cells in healthy people across ages (dated by TCRdb to the mid-2010s). Regarding the research as a whole: In model experiments, template switching captured about one uniquely barcoded TCR beta cDNA molecule for every two T cells. To avoid experimental bias, donors of different ages were randomly spread across the sequencing lanes. Using the same blood draw, the study looked at two additional independent replicas of 1 million unique cDNA reads for two donors, one aged 18 to 29 and the other aged 80 or older. Four age groups were formed from the donors: young (average approximately 15 years), middle-aged (approximately 40), aged (approximately 60) and long-lived (about 75). Age-related changes in TCR beta repertoire diversity were measured in the study by deep sequencing normalized with unique cDNA molecular identifiers. Study-wide conclusions, independent of this receptor: The CMV infection status of donors was not known, potentially confounding age-related changes in expanded clonotypes. Compared with the aged group, more naive CD4+ T cells, fewer expanded clones and increased TCR diversity were shown by the long-lived group, suggesting age selection. Since profiling was done on bulk unsorted PBMCs, naive and antigen-experienced compartments could not be conclusively compared. The percentage of naive T cells measured by flow cytometry correlated strongly with observed TCR beta diversity. Observed TCR beta diversity per million T cells fell roughly linearly with age, and a significant reduction was already apparent by age around 44. Estimates of total diversity from one million sequenced T cells were regarded as lower bounds and underestimates.

Donors were 39 systemically healthy Caucasian individuals from Russia aged roughly 6 to 90 years. Each donor gave roughly 11 milliliters of peripheral blood, drawn into EDTA-treated Vacutainer tubes. Ficoll-Paque density-gradient centrifugation was used to isolate PBMCs, with at least 7 million per sample. Total RNA, at least 6 micrograms per sample, was extracted from PBMCs with Trizol reagent. Naive CD45RAhigh/CD27high T cell percentages were measured by flow cytometry on a PBMC aliquot from every donor. The receptor chain draws on TRBV30 and TRBJ1-2, with an unclear D gene assignment. The TCR comes from a woman aged 70-85 years in good health. The sequenced sample was blood. The DNA sequence is given as TGTGCCTGGAGTGGACACGGCTACACCTTC. It codes for CAWSGHGYTF. Here the CDR3 is joined to the reference TRBV30 and TRBJ1-2 genes, and the full variable domain is: SQTIHQWPATLVQPVGSPLSLECTVEGTSNPNLYWYRQAAGRGLQLLFYSVGIGQISSEVPQNLSASRPQDRQFILSSKKLLLSDSGFYLCAWSGHGYTFGSGTRLTVV.